Below are 13 T cell receptor beta chains sequenced from a single sample in a study of T cell repertoires in cytomegalovirus infection. TCRdb re-analysed the reads in MiXCR, keeping a single row per CDR3 protein. The sample lists under 350,000 distinct CDR3 sequences; approximately 22% were seen once. Antigen specificity for these receptors is unknown. The sample consisted of cultured PBMCs, taken from culture after CMV antigen stimulation. The receptor source for this set is a human donor in good health (CMV status not recorded). Some clones in this sample may be carry-over from other donors' samples.

The table lists this clonotype with a few counts. J is TRBJ2-7 and V is TRBV10-3; 7 bases line up with TRBD1. The V segment lost 6 bases and the J segment 2 bases; nucleotides outside the gene matches: 4. This CDR3 is 13 amino acids long. Per germline, CDR1 ENHRY and CDR2 SYGVKD. This chain's CDR3 is CAIRTGLTYEQYF. In DNA form, the CDR3 reads TGTGCCATCAGGACAGGGTTAACCTACGAGCAGTACTTC.

CDR3 in amino acids: CSAHDRVAYEQYF. DNA for the CDR3: TGCAGTGCTCATGACAGGGTCGCCTACGAGCAGTACTTC. This sequence joins TRBV20-1 and TRBJ2-7, with TRBD1 identical over 7 bases. The ends lost 5 bases at V and 2 bases at J; junction bases unmatched: 6. The CDR3 spans 13 residues. CDR1 is DFQATT and CDR2 is SNEGSKA in the germline V gene (reference sequence).

The J gene is TRBJ2-1, the V gene TRBV6-5; D perhaps matches TRBD1 (6 bases). The CDR3 consists of 15 residues. V lost 6 bases to trimming and J lost 0 bases, with 12 bases between them. CDR1 MNHEY and CDR2 SVGAGI come from the germline V gene. CDR3 sequence reads: CASRRQGSSYNEQFF. In DNA, the CDR3 is TGTGCCAGCAGGCGTCAGGGGAGCTCCTACAATGAGCAGTTCTTC.

This clonotype has more than one count but fewer than ten. The chain joins TRBV30 to TRBJ2-3, with D tentatively TRBD2 (6 bases). The ends were cut back, 2 bases at V and 1 base at J, with 7 bases in the middle. The CDR3 has 13 residues. Germline CDR1 reads GTSNPN; CDR2 reads SVGIG (reference sequence). Here the CDR3 DNA reads TGTGCCTGGAGTCCGGGGGGCACAGATACGCAGTATTTT. Translation: CAWSPGGTDTQYF.

This clonotype was detected a few times. The chain is built from TRBV28 and TRBJ2-1; weak D call: TRBD2 (6 bases). The CDR3 has 14 residues. V lost 7 bases and J 0 bases, leaving 10 bases between the germline ends. CDR1 MDHEN and CDR2 SYDVKM come from the germline V gene. The CDR3 is CASTDGSSYNEQFF. CDR3 nucleotide sequence: TGTGCCAGCACGGACGGGAGCTCCTACAATGAGCAGTTCTTC.

The rearrangement uses TRBV3-1 and TRBJ2-2, with 7 positions matching TRBD1. The V segment lost 3 bases and the J segment 2 bases; nucleotides outside the gene matches: 3. CDR3 length equals 15 residues. The germline V gene has CDR1 LGHDT and CDR2 YNNKEL (reference sequence). CDR3: CASSQGQPNTGELFF. The CDR3 DNA follows: TGTGCCAGCAGCCAGGGACAGCCCAACACCGGGGAGCTGTTTTTT.

This clonotype was detected only once. The chain has TRBV29-1 and TRBJ2-5; D tentatively fits TRBD1 or TRBD2 (5 bases each). With 7 bases removed from V and 0 bases from J, the gap between germline ends came to 21 bases. The length of the CDR3 is 16 residues. Looked up from germline, CDR1 is SQVTM and CDR2 is ANQGSEA. This CDR3 is CSAEGIPGDNQETQYF. CDR3 in DNA: TGCAGCGCTGAGGGGATCCCCGGCGACAACCAAGAGACCCAGTACTTC. Full variable domain (remainder filled in from reference TRBV29-1 and TRBJ2-5): SAVISQKPSRDICQRGTSLTIQCQVDSQVTMMFWYRQQPGQSLTLIATANQGSEATYESGFVIDKFPISRPNLTFSTLTVSNMSPEDSSIYLCSAEGIPGDNQETQYFGPGTRLLVL.

The chain uses TRBV7-8 and TRBJ2-4, with no clear D. CDR1 and CDR2 (germline): SGHVS, FQNEAQ. The V end lost 5 bases, the J end lost 0 bases, and 14 bases lay between the germline ends. CDR3 length equals 16 residues. This chain's CDR3 is CASSLRLGRAKNIQYF. For the CDR3, the DNA is TGTGCCAGCAGCCTGAGGCTGGGAAGAGCCAAAAACATTCAGTACTTC.

This clonotype appeared a few times. The chain combines TRBV12-3 or TRBV12-4 with TRBJ1-1, with 7 positions matching TRBD1. The ends lost 5 bases at V and 3 bases at J; junction bases unmatched: 9. This CDR3 spans 15 amino acids. DNA of the CDR3: TGTGCCAGCAGTGCGGATCCAGGGGGGGACACTGAAGCTTTCTTT. This translates into CASSADPGGDTEAFF.

V is TRBV9 and J is TRBJ2-2; 8 nucleotides line up with TRBD1. CDR1 and CDR2 (germline): SGDLS, YYNGEE. Trimming took 2 bases from V and 2 from J; bases not matched to a gene: 2. The CDR3 spans 15 residues. CDR3 in amino acids: CASSVQGANTGELFF. The CDR3 nucleotides are TGTGCCAGCAGCGTGCAGGGGGCAAACACCGGGGAGCTGTTTTTT.

This clonotype was found a few times. The J gene is TRBJ2-7, the V gene TRBV7-3; a possible D gene is TRBD2 (5 bases). This CDR3 contains 13 residues. V lost 3 bases and J 9 bases, leaving 15 bases between the germline ends. Germline V gives CDR1 SGHTA, CDR2 FQGTGA. The chain's CDR3 is CASSLTPRDVQYF. The DNA for the CDR3 is TGTGCCAGCAGCTTGACCCCGAGGGATGTGCAGTACTTC.

This clonotype has only a few counts. The genes are TRBV19 and TRBJ2-4; D is unresolved. The V end was cut by 3 bases, the J end by 1 base, with 4 bases between. This CDR3 is 13 amino acids long. Germline-derived CDR1 and CDR2 are LNHDA and SQIVND (reference sequence). The CDR3 is CASSISAKNIQYF. The CDR3 DNA reads TGTGCCAGTAGTATCTCCGCCAAAAACATTCAGTACTTC.

The rearrangement joins TRBV19 to TRBJ2-2; possible D gene TRBD2, 5 bases. The CDR3 consists of 12 residues. V shed 6 bases and J shed 6 bases, with 8 bases lying between them. Looked up from germline, CDR1 is LNHDA and CDR2 is SQIVND (reference sequence). In nucleotides, the CDR3 is TGTGCCAGTAGGGGAGAATCCGGGGAGCTGTTTTTT. Amino acids: CASRGESGELFF. The complete variable domain, with remaining parts taken from reference TRBV19 and TRBJ2-2, reads DGGITQSPKYLFRKEGQNVTLSCEQNLNHDAMYWYRQDPGQGLRLIYYSQIVNDFQKGDIAEGYSVSREKKESFPLTVTSAQKNPTAFYLCASRGESGELFFGEGSRLTVL.